A selection of T cell receptor beta chains follows, all from one sample in a study of CD8+ T cells in alopecia areata. The data were produced by immunoSEQ multiplex PCR, yet TCRdb's version contains in-frame clones alone and is incomplete. The table lists over 120,000 clones, around 58% of them singletons. Here the sequenced sample was CD4+ T cells sorted from blood, taken at week 0. The receptors were gathered from a human donor with alopecia areata. Each CDR3 is given with its conserved first and last residue. A D gene is named only where the DNA matches it firmly. Size tells how often a clone was seen (once, few, many) or the class of an expanded clone, and some rows leave it out.

J gene,D gene,clone size,V gene,CDR3 protein,CDR3 DNA
TRBJ2-1,-,-,TRBV7-6,CASSLATSSYNEQFF,TGTGCCAGCAGCTTAGCTACCAGCTCCTACAATGAGCAGTTCTTC
TRBJ2-7,-,once,TRBV15,CATSRGPLGNSLSYEQYF,TGTGCCACCAGCAGAGGTCCCTTGGGTAACAGCTTATCCTACGAGCAGTACTTC
TRBJ2-1,TRBD1,-,TRBV4-3,CASSPGTAYNEQFF,TGCGCCAGCAGCCCCGGGACAGCTTACAATGAGCAGTTCTTC
TRBJ1-2,-,few,TRBV7-2,CASAFDGVNGYTF,TGTGCCAGCGCCTTCGATGGGGTGAATGGCTACACCTTC
TRBJ2-3,TRBD2,-,TRBV29-1,CSARGVGPTDTQYF,TGCAGCGCTCGGGGGGTCGGTCCCACAGATACGCAGTATTTT
TRBJ1-4,-,once,TRBV4-3,CASSQEAQGNEKLFF,TGCGCCAGCAGCCAAGAGGCACAGGGTAATGAAAAACTGTTTTTT
TRBJ2-7,-,-,TRBV7-2,CASSLVSGDYEQYF,TGTGCCAGCAGCTTAGTTTCCGGGGACTACGAGCAGTACTTC
TRBJ2-7,-,-,TRBV19,CASSIDGLPVGKSYEQYF,TGTGCCAGTAGTATAGACGGCCTCCCGGTGGGTAAGTCCTACGAGCAGTACTTC
TRBJ1-5,TRBD1,-,TRBV4-2,CASSQTGGGNQPQHF,TGTGCCAGCAGCCAGACAGGGGGCGGCAATCAGCCCCAGCATTTT
TRBJ1-1,-,-,TRBV5-1,CASSYTGTQSDTEAFF,TGCGCCAGCAGCTACACCGGGACACAAAGCGACACTGAAGCTTTCTTT
TRBJ2-2,TRBD1,-,TRBV25-1,CASSHLGQGTSGELFF,TGTGCCAGCTCCCATCTGGGACAGGGGACCTCTGGGGAGCTGTTTTTT
TRBJ2-3,-,-,TRBV5-1,CASSTRDSLLNPTDTQYF,TGCGCCAGCAGCACAAGGGACTCTCTCCTCAATCCCACAGATACGCAGTATTTT
TRBJ2-3,TRBD2,-,TRBV6-5,CASSPGGLADTQYF,TGTGCCAGCAGTCCGGGGGGGTTGGCGGATACGCAGTATTTT
TRBJ1-6,TRBD1,-,TRBV30,CAWSVGETGGSPLHF,TGTGCCTGGAGTGTCGGGGAGACAGGGGGTTCACCCCTCCACTTT
TRBJ2-1,-,-,TRBV29-1,CSVEETQGNEQFF,TGCAGCGTTGAAGAAACACAGGGTAATGAGCAGTTCTTC
TRBJ2-5,TRBD2,-,TRBV30,CAWNPGGPGTQYF,TGTGCCTGGAATCCGGGGGGGCCGGGGACCCAGTACTTC
TRBJ1-2,-,once,TRBV4-3,CASSQEAQPNYGYTF,TGCGCCAGCAGCCAAGAGGCCCAACCCAACTATGGCTACACCTTC
TRBJ2-5,-,-,TRBV4-2,CASSQGPGQSREETQYF,TGTGCCAGCAGCCAAGGTCCCGGACAATCCCGAGAAGAGACCCAGTACTTC
TRBJ2-7,-,-,TRBV7-2,CASSSGRYYEQYF,TGTGCCAGCAGCTCGGGACGGTACTACGAGCAGTACTTC
TRBJ1-1,TRBD1,few,TRBV30,CAWGQGSMNTEAFF,TGTGCCTGGGGACAGGGATCCATGAACACTGAAGCTTTCTTT
TRBJ2-2,TRBD1,few,TRBV29-1,CSVGQGLGELFF,TGCAGCGTCGGACAGGGTTTGGGGGAGCTGTTTTTT
TRBJ2-6,-,-,TRBV30,CAWSGGTYRPGANVLTF,TGTGCCTGGAGTGGAGGGACTTACCGTCCTGGGGCCAACGTCCTGACTTTC
TRBJ2-3,TRBD1,-,TRBV25-1,CASSAGTGLTDTQYF,TGTGCCAGCAGTGCAGGGACAGGCCTCACAGATACGCAGTATTTT
TRBJ2-4,-,few,TRBV9,CASSGRLKNIQYF,TGTGCCAGCAGCGGACGACTCAAAAACATTCAGTACTTC
TRBJ2-1,TRBD2,-,TRBV5-4,CASSTGLAVTYNEQFF,TGTGCCAGCAGCACCGGACTAGCGGTGACTTACAATGAGCAGTTCTTC
TRBJ1-1,-,few,TRBV29-1,CSVNRVQDTEAFF,TGCAGCGTAAACAGGGTTCAAGACACTGAAGCTTTCTTT
TRBJ2-5,TRBD2,-,TRBV6-6,CASSRTSGPQETQYF,TGTGCCAGCAGTAGGACTAGCGGACCTCAAGAGACCCAGTACTTC